The 9 T cell receptor beta chains below all came from one sample that was sequenced in a study of blood T cell repertoires in COVID-19. Sequencing used immunoSEQ multiplex PCR; TCRdb keeps in-frame clones, though not all of them. The table shows 40,000 to 55,000 clones, with 90% occurring only once. Material for sequencing was peripheral blood. These receptors were taken from a human donor in a cohort sampled during active COVID-19.

The count of this clone is one. This chain joins TRBV3-1 (or the pseudogene TRBV3-2) and TRBJ1-3; the match to TRBD1 covers 10 bases. Losses at the gene ends were 3 bases for V and 2 bases for J; bases not matched to a gene: 1. This CDR3 is 15 amino acids long. The germline CDR1 and CDR2 sequences are LGHDT and YNNKEL (reference sequence). The CDR3 is CASSQTGGAGNTIYF. CDR3 DNA: TGTGCCAGCAGCCAGACAGGGGGCGCTGGAAACACCATATATTTT.

The chain carries TRBV6-6 and TRBJ2-2, with 10 positions matching TRBD2. Trimming removed 6 bases from V and 1 base from J; junction bases left unmatched: 23. The V gene's germline CDR1 is MNHNY and CDR2 SVGAGI (reference sequence). The CDR3 is made up of 22 amino acids. CDR3 sequence (DNA): TGTGCCAGCAGCTCCGATGTGCTAGCGGGAGAAACCAGGGCTGGGAACACCGGGGAGCTGTTTTTT. Protein sequence: CASSSDVLAGETRAGNTGELFF.

The V and J genes are TRBV6-6 and TRBJ2-7, with 9 bases matching TRBD1. There are 14 residues in the CDR3. The V gene end was trimmed by 2 bases and the J gene end by 5 bases; junction bases not matched to a gene: 4. Germline CDR1 reads MNHNY; CDR2 reads SVGAGI (reference sequence). CDR3 in amino acids: CASSYGDREDEQYF. The CDR3 DNA reads TGTGCCAGCAGTTACGGGGACAGGGAGGACGAGCAGTACTTC.

The rearrangement uses TRBV11-3 and TRBJ2-3; 7 bases match TRBD2. V shed 3 bases and J 3 bases; nucleotides not matched to a gene: 3. The CDR3 has 14 residues. Germline lookup yields CDR1 SGHNT and CDR2 YENEEA. This CDR3 is CASSLLAVTDTQYF. In DNA, the CDR3 is TGTGCCAGCAGCTTGCTAGCGGTAACAGATACGCAGTATTTT.

The chain carries TRBV5-1 and TRBJ2-5; D might be TRBD2 (5 bases). This CDR3 is 15 amino acids long. V was shortened by 0 bases and J by 1 base, with 10 bases between the two germline ends. CDR1 SGHRS and CDR2 YFSETQ come from the germline V gene. CDR3 DNA: TGCGCCAGCAGCTTGGGTAGCGCAACCCAAGAGACCCAGTACTTC. It codes for CASSLGSATQETQYF.

In DNA form, the CDR3 reads TGTGCCAGCAGCTTGCGAGGACAGGGGGAAACGGAAAAACTGTTTTTT. It encodes CASSLRGQGETEKLFF. The genes are TRBV5-5 and TRBJ1-4, with TRBD1 identical over 10 bases. The CDR3 is 16 amino acids. Germline V gene lookup returns CDR1 SGHKS and CDR2 YYEKEE (reference sequence). The V segment lost 1 base and the J segment 8 bases; nucleotides outside the gene matches: 8.

The J gene is TRBJ1-5, the V gene TRBV12-5; maybe TRBD1 (5 bases). The CDR3 loop spans 14 amino acids. V gave up 7 bases and J gave up 3 bases, with 13 bases separating them. Germline assignment: CDR1 LGHNT and CDR2 FRNRAP. CDR3 residues: CASAGDSTNQPQHF. In DNA form, the CDR3 reads TGTGCTAGTGCCGGTGACAGTACCAATCAGCCCCAGCATTTT. Variable domain in full (rest from reference TRBV12-5 and TRBJ1-5): DARVTQTPRHKVTEMGQEVTMRCQPILGHNTVFWYRQTMMQGLELLAYFRNRAPLDDSGMPKDRFSAEMPDATLATLKIQPSEPRDSAVYFCASAGDSTNQPQHFGDGTRLSIL.

The genes are TRBV5-4 and TRBJ1-5; D gene unclear. This CDR3 contains 17 residues. Germline V CDR1 and CDR2: SGHNT, YYREEE (reference sequence). V lost 1 base to trimming and J lost 4 bases, with 18 bases between them. The CDR3 protein is CASSLSRLPFRNQPQHF. Written as DNA, the CDR3 is TGTGCCAGCAGCTTGAGTCGACTCCCTTTTAGGAATCAGCCCCAGCATTTT.

V and J are TRBV6-4 and TRBJ2-3; 10 nucleotides align to TRBD2. Looked up from germline, CDR1 is MRHNA and CDR2 is SNTAGT. Trimming removed 3 bases from V and 3 bases from J; junction bases left unmatched: 0. The CDR3 loop spans 14 amino acids. In nucleotides, the CDR3 is TGTGCCAGCAGTGAAGCGGGAGGGACAGATACGCAGTATTTT. Encoded protein: CASSEAGGTDTQYF.